The rows below give T cell receptor beta chains drawn from one sample of a study of blood T cell repertoires in COVID-19. The data were produced by immunoSEQ multiplex PCR, yet TCRdb's version contains in-frame clones alone and is incomplete. In the table there are approximately 310,000 clones, approximately 81% of which are singletons. The sample was PBMCs or T cells enriched from blood (not recorded which). These receptors all come from a woman in her twenties or thirties who had been exposed to COVID-19. Both conserved end residues are part of each CDR3. A D gene is named only where the DNA matches it firmly. Clone size, where shown, is once, few, many, or a class for clones that have expanded.

d_gene | j_gene | abundance | v_gene | CDR3nt | CDR3aa
. | TRBJ1-5 | . | TRBV6-2/TRBV6-3 | TGTGCCAGCAGTACCCCAGGGTCGGAACAGCCCCAGCATTTT | CASSTPGSEQPQHF
. | TRBJ1-1 | . | TRBV7-2 | TGTGCCAGCAGCTTAGGCGGGGCCCAGGACACTGAAGCTTTCTTT | CASSLGGAQDTEAFF
TRBD2 | TRBJ2-1 | many | TRBV5-1 | TGCGCCAGCAGCTCGCGACTAGCGGGAGATAATGAGCAGTTCTTC | CASSSRLAGDNEQFF
. | TRBJ1-2 | few | TRBV5-8 | TGTGCCAGCAGCGTTAGCCCTGGCTACACCTTC | CASSVSPGYTF
TRBD2 | TRBJ2-7 | . | TRBV27 | TGTGCCAGCAGTTCCACTAGCGGGGGGGCGGGTTGGTACTTC | CASSSTSGGAGWYF
. | TRBJ1-6 | . | TRBV6-5 | TGTGCCAGCGGGAGGGGGGATAATTCACCCCTCCACTTT | CASGRGDNSPLHF
. | TRBJ1-5 | . | TRBV7-2 | TGTGCCAGCAGCCCTCATCCAGGGCAGCCCCAGCATTTT | CASSPHPGQPQHF
. | TRBJ1-3 | . | TRBV4-2 | TGTGCCAGCAGCCAAGAATCTACTGGAAACACCATATATTTT | CASSQESTGNTIYF
. | TRBJ2-7 | . | TRBV29-1 | TGCAGCGTAAACAGGGAGAGCTCCTACGAGCAGTACTTC | CSVNRESSYEQYF
. | TRBJ2-3 | . | TRBV5-1 | TGCGCCAGCAGCAGGACCGACAGTCGAACGCAGTATTTT | CASSRTDSRTQYF
. | TRBJ1-1 | . | TRBV27 | TGTGCCAGCAGTTTATTTTTGGACGGGAGTACTCGAAACACTGAAGCTTTCTTT | CASSLFLDGSTRNTEAFF
TRBD2 | TRBJ2-2 | . | TRBV6-2/TRBV6-3 | TGTGCCAGCAGTTACTCGCCGACTAGCGGGAGTTACACCGGGGAGCTGTTTTTT | CASSYSPTSGSYTGELFF
. | TRBJ1-2 | . | TRBV6-2/TRBV6-3 | TGTGCCAGCAGTTACGATACCCTGGGGGGAAACTATGGCTACACCTTC | CASSYDTLGGNYGYTF
TRBD2 | TRBJ2-3 | . | TRBV3-1/TRBV3-2 | TGTGCCAGCAGCCAAGGGTATCAGCGGGGGGCTAGCACAGATACGCAGTATTTT | CASSQGYQRGASTDTQYF
TRBD1 | TRBJ1-5 | . | TRBV15 | TGTGCCATCAGCAGTTGGGGACAGGGGGCAGGCAATCAGCCCCAGCATTTT | CAISSWGQGAGNQPQHF
. | TRBJ2-5 | . | TRBV5-4 | TGTGCCAGCAGCGAGGAGCTAGCGAGCAAAGAGACCCAGTACTTC | CASSEELASKETQYF
TRBD1 | TRBJ1-1 | . | TRBV2 | TGTGCCAGCAGTGGGACAGGGGGCGCAGGAGCTTTCTTT | CASSGTGGAGAFF
TRBD1 | TRBJ1-2 | . | TRBV19 | TGTGCCAGTAGTATACAGGGGGCGCATGGCTACACCTTC | CASSIQGAHGYTF